This T cell receptor beta chain was found in a study of CD8+CD57+ T cells in acquired aplastic anemia. Overall study: Yields of DNA that came from sorted CD4+ and CD8+ cells averaged about 3.3 ug.

Points from the study as a whole: Overlap between patients and controls comprised 25 to 30 CD8+ CDR3 sequences. Any difference that existed in CD8+ Simpson's diversity between patients and controls was not significant.

The authors sequenced patients whose flow cytometry had shown CD8+CD57+ cell expansion. The study sampled blood from patients who had received no therapy. This CDR3 spans 14 amino acids. Per germline, CDR1 MNHEY and CDR2 SVGEGT. V shed 6 bases and J shed 3 bases, with 11 bases lying between them. As to this clonotype: Its antigen is unknown.

Profiling of TCR beta VDJ combinations and CDR3 sequences used genomic DNA as template. TCRdb independently ran MiXCR on the reads; one entry per CDR3 protein. The sample includes some 160,000 distinct CDR3 sequences, about half of them seen just once. The chain joins TRBV6-2 or TRBV6-3 to TRBJ1-4; D gene ambiguous. The sequenced material came from sorted CD4+, CD8+, or CD8+CD57+ T cells (not recorded which) from PBMCs. The clonotype comes from a human donor with aplastic anemia. The CDR3 protein is CASRRPAANEKLFF. CDR3 bases: TGTGCCAGCAGGAGGCCCGCGGCTAATGAAAAACTGTTTTTT.